The entry that follows covers one TCR beta chain sequence. The PCR had 60 Vbeta and 13 Jbeta primers. Assay: immunoSEQ multiplex PCR; the TCRdb copy retains only in-frame clones and omits some. The sample contains some 120,000 clones, 15% to 20% of which appear only once. The sample belongs to a study of cytomegalovirus exposure and HLA in healthy donors. What was sequenced was PBMCs. The TCR comes from a female donor in good health and CMV-seropositive.

Here the CDR3 DNA reads TGTGCCAGCAGCTTAGGGACAGGGGGGTCACCCCTCCACTTT. It yields the protein CASSLGTGGSPLHF. The rearrangement joins TRBV7-2 to TRBJ1-6; 10 positions match TRBD1. CDR3 length equals 14 residues. CDR1 and CDR2 (germline): SGHTA, FQGNSA. With V trimmed by 1 base and J by 10 bases, 1 base remained unmatched. Based on the CDR3 plus reference TRBV7-2 and TRBJ1-6, the full variable domain is GAGVSQSPSNKVTEKGKDVELRCDPISGHTALYWYRQSLGQGLEFLIYFQGNSAPDKSGLPSDRFSAERTGGSVSTLTIQRTQQEDSAVYLCASSLGTGGSPLHFGNGTRLTVT.